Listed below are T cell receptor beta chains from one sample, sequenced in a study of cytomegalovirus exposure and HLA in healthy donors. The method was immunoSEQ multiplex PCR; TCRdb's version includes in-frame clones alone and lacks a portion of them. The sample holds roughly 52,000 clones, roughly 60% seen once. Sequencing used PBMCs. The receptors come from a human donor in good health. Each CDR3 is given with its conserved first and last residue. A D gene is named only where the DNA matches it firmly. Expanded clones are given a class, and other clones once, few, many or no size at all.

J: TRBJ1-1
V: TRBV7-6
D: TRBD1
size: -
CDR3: CASSLRTGDTEAFF
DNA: TGTGCCAGCAGCCTCCGGACAGGGGACACTGAAGCTTTCTTT

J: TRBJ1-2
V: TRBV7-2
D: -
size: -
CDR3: CASSYQVQGYGYTF
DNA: TGTGCCAGCAGTTATCAGGTGCAGGGCTATGGCTACACCTTC

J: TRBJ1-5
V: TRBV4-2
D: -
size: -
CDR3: CASSFTLDSGNQPQHF
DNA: TGTGCCAGCAGCTTCACCCTAGACAGCGGCAATCAGCCCCAGCATTTT

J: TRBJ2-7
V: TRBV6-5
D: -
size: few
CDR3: CASSYTLAGLTSEQYF
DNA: TGTGCCAGCAGTTACACCTTGGCAGGGTTAACATCCGAGCAGTACTTC

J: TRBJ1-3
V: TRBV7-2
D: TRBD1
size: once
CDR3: CASSLQTGGSGNTIYF
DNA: TGTGCCAGCAGCTTACAGACAGGGGGAAGTGGAAACACCATATATTTT

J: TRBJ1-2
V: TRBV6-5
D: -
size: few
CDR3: CASSFEAGGLNYGYTF
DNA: TGTGCCAGCAGTTTCGAAGCCGGGGGACTTAACTATGGCTACACCTTC

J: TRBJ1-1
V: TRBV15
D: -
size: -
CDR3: CATSRDPGSVTEAFF
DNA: TGTGCCACCAGCAGAGATCCAGGCTCCGTGACTGAAGCTTTCTTT

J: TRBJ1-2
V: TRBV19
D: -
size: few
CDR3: CASSMGGQNGYTF
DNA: TGTGCCAGTAGTATGGGCGGACAGAATGGCTACACCTTC

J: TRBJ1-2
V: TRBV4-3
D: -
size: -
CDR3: CASSLSRQGGYGYTF
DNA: TGCGCCAGCAGCCTATCAAGGCAGGGCGGCTATGGCTACACCTTC

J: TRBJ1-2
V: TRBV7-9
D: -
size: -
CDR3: CASSSFDRPGYGYTF
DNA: TGTGCCAGCAGCTCCTTTGATCGCCCCGGCTATGGCTACACCTTC

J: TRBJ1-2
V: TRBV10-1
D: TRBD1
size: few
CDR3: CASSESAAGGGYTF
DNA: TGCGCCAGCAGTGAGTCCGCGGCAGGGGGAGGCTACACCTTC

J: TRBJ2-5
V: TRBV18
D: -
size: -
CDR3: CASSPLAVQETQYF
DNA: TGTGCCAGCTCACCACTAGCGGTCCAAGAGACCCAGTACTTC

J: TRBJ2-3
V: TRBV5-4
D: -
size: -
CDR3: CASSLGVSDTQYF
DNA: TGTGCCAGCAGCTTGGGCGTTTCAGATACGCAGTATTTT

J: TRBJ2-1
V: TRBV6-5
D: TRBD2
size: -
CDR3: CASRGLARYNEQFF
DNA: TGTGCCAGCCGCGGACTAGCGCGCTACAATGAGCAGTTCTTC

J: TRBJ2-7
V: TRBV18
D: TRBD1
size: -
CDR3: CASSRETGSTYEQYF
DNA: TGTGCCAGCTCAAGAGAGACAGGGTCCACCTACGAGCAGTACTTC

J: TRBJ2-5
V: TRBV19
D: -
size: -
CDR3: CASSQPGSRETQYF
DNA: TGTGCCAGTAGTCAACCGGGTTCCCGAGAGACCCAGTACTTC

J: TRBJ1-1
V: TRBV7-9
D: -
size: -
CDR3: CSSSRILPQGGTEAFF
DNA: TGTTCCAGCAGCCGTATTCTGCCACAGGGAGGGACTGAAGCTTTCTTT

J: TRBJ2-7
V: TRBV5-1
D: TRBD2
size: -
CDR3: CASSATSGTSGGSSYEQYF
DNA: TGCGCCAGCAGCGCGACCTCCGGGACTAGCGGGGGGTCCTCCTACGAGCAGTACTTC

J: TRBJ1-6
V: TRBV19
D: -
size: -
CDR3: CASRISSYNSPLHF
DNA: TGTGCCAGCAGGATTAGCTCCTATAATTCACCCCTCCACTTT

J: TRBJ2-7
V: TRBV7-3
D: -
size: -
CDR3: CASSSRGQGDLYF
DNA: TGTGCCAGCAGCTCACGGGGACAAGGGGACCTGTACTTC

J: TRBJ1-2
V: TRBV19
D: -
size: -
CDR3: CASSIDLGALYGYTF
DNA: TGTGCCAGTAGTATAGATCTAGGGGCATTATATGGCTACACCTTC

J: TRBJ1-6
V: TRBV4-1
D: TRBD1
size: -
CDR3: CASSPRDSGNSPLHF
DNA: TGCGCCAGCAGCCCCCGGGACAGCGGTAATTCACCCCTCCACTTT

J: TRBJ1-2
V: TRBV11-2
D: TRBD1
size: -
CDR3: CASSPLRTGGSMEGGYTF
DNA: TGTGCCAGCAGCCCCCTCAGGACAGGGGGCTCAATGGAAGGCGGCTACACCTTC

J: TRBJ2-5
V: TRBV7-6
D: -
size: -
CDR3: CASSLASGQETQYF
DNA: TGTGCCAGCAGCTTAGCCAGCGGACAAGAGACCCAGTACTTC

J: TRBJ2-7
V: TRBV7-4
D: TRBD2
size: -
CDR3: CASSVSGGAAYEQYF
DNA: TGTGCCAGCAGCGTAAGCGGGGGGGCTGCCTACGAGCAGTACTTC

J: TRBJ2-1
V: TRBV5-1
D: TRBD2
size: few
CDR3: CASSFGGSSYNEQFF
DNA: TGCGCCAGCAGCTTCGGGGGGAGCTCCTACAATGAGCAGTTCTTC

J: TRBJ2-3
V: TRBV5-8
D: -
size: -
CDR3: CASITEGFPTDTQYF
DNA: TGTGCCAGCATTACGGAGGGATTCCCGACAGATACGCAGTATTTT

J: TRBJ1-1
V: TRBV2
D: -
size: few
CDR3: CASRHPHTEAFF
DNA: TGTGCCAGCAGACACCCCCACACCGAAGCTTTCTTT

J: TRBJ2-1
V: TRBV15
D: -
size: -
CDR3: CATHPDGHYNEQFF
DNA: TGTGCCACCCATCCCGATGGCCATTACAATGAGCAGTTCTTC

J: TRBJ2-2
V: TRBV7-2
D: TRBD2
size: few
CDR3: CASSRVAGEAGELFF
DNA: TGTGCCAGCAGCCGAGTAGCGGGAGAGGCCGGGGAGCTGTTTTTT

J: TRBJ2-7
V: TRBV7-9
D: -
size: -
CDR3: CASSLELLKEQYF
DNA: TGTGCCAGCAGCTTAGAACTGTTGAAGGAGCAGTACTTC

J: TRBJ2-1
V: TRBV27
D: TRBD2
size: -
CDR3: CASTLLGLAGGSYNEQFF
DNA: TGTGCCAGCACCCTATTGGGACTAGCGGGGGGGTCTTACAATGAGCAGTTCTTC

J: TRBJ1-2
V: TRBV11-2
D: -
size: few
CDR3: CASSWGLRRRGYTF
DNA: TGTGCCAGCAGCTGGGGCCTCCGCAGACGTGGCTACACCTTC

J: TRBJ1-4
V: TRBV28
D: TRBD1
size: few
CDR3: CASSLVGGGQVKLFF
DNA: TGTGCCAGCAGTTTAGTGGGGGGAGGACAGGTAAAACTGTTTTTT

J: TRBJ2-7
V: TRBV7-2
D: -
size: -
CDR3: CASSLGTLEVDEQYF
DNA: TGTGCCAGCAGCTTAGGGACTTTAGAGGTCGACGAGCAGTACTTC

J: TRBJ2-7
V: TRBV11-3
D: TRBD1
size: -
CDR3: CASSPGTDYEQYF
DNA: TGTGCCAGCAGTCCCGGGACAGACTACGAGCAGTACTTC

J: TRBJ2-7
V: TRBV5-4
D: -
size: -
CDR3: CASSSDLRYEQYF
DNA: TGTGCCAGCAGCTCAGACCTCAGGTACGAGCAGTACTTC

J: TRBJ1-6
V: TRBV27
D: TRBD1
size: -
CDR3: CASSSGTVNSPLHF
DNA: TGTGCCAGCAGTTCCGGGACAGTAAATTCACCCCTCCACTTT

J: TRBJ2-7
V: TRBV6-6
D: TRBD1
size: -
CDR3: CASSDRGSSYEQYF
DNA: TGTGCCAGCAGTGACAGGGGTTCCTCCTACGAGCAGTACTTC

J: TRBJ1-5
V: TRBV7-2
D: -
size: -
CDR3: CASSPQGGQPQHF
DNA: TGTGCCAGCAGCCCCCAGGGTGGTCAGCCCCAGCATTTT